These T cell receptor beta chains were read from a single sample in a study of blood T cell repertoires in COVID-19. TCRdb's table, derived via immunoSEQ multiplex PCR, lists solely in-frame clones and lacks some. The sample holds around 100,000 clones, roughly nine tenths seen once. The specimen was peripheral blood. The receptors were sampled from a man aged 50 to 60 with acute or convalescent COVID-19. The CDR3 runs from the conserved cysteine through the conserved F or W. D genes are given only for firm matches. The size of a clone is reported for some rows only, either as once, few or many, or as a class for expanded clones.

TRBV19	NA	TRBJ1-1	TRBD1	TGTGCCAGTAGTATGGGACAGGGAATGAACACTGAAGCTTTCTTT	CASSMGQGMNTEAFF
TRBV27	NA	TRBJ1-5	TRBD1	TGTGCCAGCCATGTGGACAGGGGCCCTCCCAATCAAGCCCAGCATTTT	CASHVDRGPPNQAQHF
TRBV24-1	NA	TRBJ2-7	TRBD1	TGTGCCACCAGTGCCAGGGACAGGGGGTCCTACGAGCAGTACTTC	CATSARDRGSYEQYF
TRBV7-9	NA	TRBJ2-1	NA	TGTGCCAGCAGCTTAGGTGGACTCTTAAGCTCCTACAATGAGCAGTTCTTC	CASSLGGLLSSYNEQFF
TRBV7-2	NA	TRBJ2-7	NA	TGTGCCAGCAGCTTAGCGCGTCTGGACAGCTCCTACGAGCAGTACTTC	CASSLARLDSSYEQYF
TRBV27	NA	TRBJ2-1	TRBD2	TGTGCCAGCAGACTAGCGGTTTCTTACAATGAGCAGTTCTTC	CASRLAVSYNEQFF
TRBV27	NA	TRBJ2-2	NA	TGTGCCAGCAGTTTACTCTGGGGGCCCAACACCGGGGAGCTGTTTTTT	CASSLLWGPNTGELFF
TRBV10-2	NA	TRBJ2-1	TRBD2	TGCGCCAGCACGAGCGGGAGGGATTCCTACAATGAGCAGTTCTTC	CASTSGRDSYNEQFF
TRBV7-9	once	TRBJ2-2	TRBD2	TGTGCCAGCAGTCTAGCGGGGAACACCGGGGAGCTGTTTTTT	CASSLAGNTGELFF
TRBV7-6	NA	TRBJ2-5	NA	TGTGCCAGCAACAAAGCCTCCAGGGGCAAAGAGACCCAGTACTTC	CASNKASRGKETQYF
TRBV13	NA	TRBJ2-7	NA	TGTGCCGGCAGCTGGGGGCCCTACGAGCAGTACTTC	CAGSWGPYEQYF
TRBV19	NA	TRBJ2-1	TRBD2	TGTGCCAGTAGTATCAGGAGTACACTAGCGGTCAGGGAGCAGTTCTTC	CASSIRSTLAVREQFF
TRBV30	once	TRBJ2-7	NA	TGTGCCTGGTCTAAACAGGGAATCTACGAGCAGTACTTC	CAWSKQGIYEQYF
TRBV21-1	NA	TRBJ2-5	NA	TGTGCCAGCAGCGCCGCGGGTAGGCAGCGACAAGAGACCCAGTACTTC	CASSAAGRQRQETQYF
TRBV19	NA	TRBJ1-5	TRBD1	TGTGCCACCCGTGGACAGGGGGCGTTCATCGAGGGTGATCAGCCCCAGCATTTT	CATRGQGAFIEGDQPQHF
TRBV6-5	NA	TRBJ1-5	NA	TGTGCCAGCAGTTACCGGGGAGGGGCCTCCAATCAGCCCCAGCATTTT	CASSYRGGASNQPQHF
TRBV5-1	once	TRBJ2-2	NA	TGCGCCAGCAGGAACGGAGACACCGGGGAGCTGTTTTTT	CASRNGDTGELFF
TRBV6-6	NA	TRBJ2-5	NA	TGTGCCAGCAGCGACACTCAAGAGACCCAGTACTTC	CASSDTQETQYF
TRBV28	NA	TRBJ1-6	NA	TGTGCCAGCAGAGGTCAGGGGTCCTATAATTCACCCCTCCACTTT	CASRGQGSYNSPLHF
TRBV7-2	NA	TRBJ1-2	NA	TGTGCCAGCAGCTTAGGAGGGGGTGGTGGCTACACCTTC	CASSLGGGGGYTF
TRBV3-1/TRBV3-2	NA	TRBJ2-7	TRBD1	TGTGCCAGCAGCCAGGACAGGCTTAGCGAGCAGTACTTC	CASSQDRLSEQYF
TRBV7-2	NA	TRBJ1-1	NA	TGTGCCAGCAGCTCAACAGAAACTGAAGCTTTCTTT	CASSSTETEAFF